This T cell receptor beta chain was obtained from a study of cytomegalovirus exposure and HLA in healthy donors. V was clipped by 1 base and J by 8 bases; unmatched bases: 12. CDR1 and CDR2 (germline): SGHTA, FQGTGA. The CDR3 covers 18 residues. Points on this clone: Its specificity is not known.

A multiplex PCR was run with 60 Vbeta primers and 13 Jbeta primers. Profiling relied on immunoSEQ multiplex PCR, and the TCRdb table lists in-frame clones only, not all of them. The sample has under 100,000 clones, and its top ten clones hold roughly 3.5%. Overall study findings and caveats: A few chains linked to CMV were shown in vitro to be specific for CMV antigens.

The V gene is TRBV7-3, the J gene TRBJ2-1, with 12 nucleotides matching TRBD2. The receptor's source is a woman aged 25 to 39 in good health and CMV-seronegative. Sequencing was performed on PBMCs. DNA for the CDR3: TGTGCCAGCAGCTTAATATCTCTAGCGGGAGGGCCGGGGGATGAGCAGTTCTTC. Translating gives CASSLISLAGGPGDEQFF.